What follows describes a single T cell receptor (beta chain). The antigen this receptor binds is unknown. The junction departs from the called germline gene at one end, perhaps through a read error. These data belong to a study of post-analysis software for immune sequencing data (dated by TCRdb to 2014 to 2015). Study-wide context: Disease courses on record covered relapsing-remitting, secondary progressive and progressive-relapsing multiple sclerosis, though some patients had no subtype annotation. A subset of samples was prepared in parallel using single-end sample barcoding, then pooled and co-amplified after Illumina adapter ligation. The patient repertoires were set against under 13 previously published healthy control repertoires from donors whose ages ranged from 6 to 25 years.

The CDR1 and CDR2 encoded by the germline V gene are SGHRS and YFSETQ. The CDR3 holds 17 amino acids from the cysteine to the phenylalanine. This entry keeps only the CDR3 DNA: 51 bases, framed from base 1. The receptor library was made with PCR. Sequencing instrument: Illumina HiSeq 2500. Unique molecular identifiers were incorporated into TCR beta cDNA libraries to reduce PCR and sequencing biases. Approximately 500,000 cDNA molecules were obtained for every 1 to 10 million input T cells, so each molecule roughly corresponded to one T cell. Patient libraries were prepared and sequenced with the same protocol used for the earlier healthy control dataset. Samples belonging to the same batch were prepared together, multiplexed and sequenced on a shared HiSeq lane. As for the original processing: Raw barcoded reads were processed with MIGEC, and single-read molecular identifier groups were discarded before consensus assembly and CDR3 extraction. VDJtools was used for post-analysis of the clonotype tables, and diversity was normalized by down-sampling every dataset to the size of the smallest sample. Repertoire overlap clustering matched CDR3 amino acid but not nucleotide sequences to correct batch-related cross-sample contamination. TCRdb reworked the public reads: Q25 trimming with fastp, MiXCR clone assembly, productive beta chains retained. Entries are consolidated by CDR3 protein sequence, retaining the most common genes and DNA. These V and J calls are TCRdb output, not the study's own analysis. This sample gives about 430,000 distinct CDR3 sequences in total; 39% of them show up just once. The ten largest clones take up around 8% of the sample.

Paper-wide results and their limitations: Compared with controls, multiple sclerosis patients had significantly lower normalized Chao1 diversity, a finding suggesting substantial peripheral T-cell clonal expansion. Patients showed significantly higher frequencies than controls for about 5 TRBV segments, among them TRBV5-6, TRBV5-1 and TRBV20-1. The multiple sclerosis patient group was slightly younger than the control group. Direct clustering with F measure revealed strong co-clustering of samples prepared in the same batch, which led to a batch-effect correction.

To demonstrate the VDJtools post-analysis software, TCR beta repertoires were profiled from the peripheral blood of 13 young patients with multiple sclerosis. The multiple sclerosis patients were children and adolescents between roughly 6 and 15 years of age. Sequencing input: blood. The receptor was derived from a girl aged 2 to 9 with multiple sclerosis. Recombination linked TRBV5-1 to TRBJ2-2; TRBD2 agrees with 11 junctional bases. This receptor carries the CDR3 CASSLVLAGVDTGEPFF. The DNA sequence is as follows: TGCGCCAGCAGCTTGGTACTAGCGGGAGTCGACACCGGGGAGCCGTTTTTT.